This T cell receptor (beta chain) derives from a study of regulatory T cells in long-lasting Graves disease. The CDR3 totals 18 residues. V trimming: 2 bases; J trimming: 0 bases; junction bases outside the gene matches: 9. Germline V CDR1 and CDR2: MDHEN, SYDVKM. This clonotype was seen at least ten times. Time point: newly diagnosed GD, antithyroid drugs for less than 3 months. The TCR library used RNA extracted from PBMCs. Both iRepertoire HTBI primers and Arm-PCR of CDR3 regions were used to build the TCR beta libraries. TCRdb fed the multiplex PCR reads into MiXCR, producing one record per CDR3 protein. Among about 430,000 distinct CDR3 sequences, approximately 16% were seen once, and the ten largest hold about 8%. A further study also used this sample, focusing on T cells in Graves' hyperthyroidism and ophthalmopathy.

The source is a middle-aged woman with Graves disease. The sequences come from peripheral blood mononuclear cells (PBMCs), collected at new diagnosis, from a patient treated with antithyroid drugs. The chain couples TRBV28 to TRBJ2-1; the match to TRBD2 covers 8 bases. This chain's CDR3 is CASSLTFASGPSYNEQFF. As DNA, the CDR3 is TGTGCCAGCAGTTTAACGTTCGCTAGCGGGCCCTCCTACAATGAGCAGTTCTTC.